The T cell receptor beta chain described here comes from a study of blood T cell repertoires in COVID-19. About the research overall: T cells, B-cell-depleted T cells, or PBMCs supplied cDNA or gDNA.

Seattle's enrolled individuals joined amid active infection and were then monitored longitudinally. The authors' processing: Amplified reference gene primers provided the basis for estimating nucleated cell counts. The method was immunoSEQ multiplex PCR; TCRdb's version includes in-frame clones alone and lacks a portion of them. Clone size and the V and J calls come from that table; the DNA yielded D and trimming. The sample holds about 300,000 clones, approximately 84% seen once. Sequences were obtained from peripheral blood. This sequence was found in a human donor with COVID-19, enrolled during active disease. The donor label of this sample is uncertain.

CDR3 bases: TGTGCCAGCAGCTTTTCTAGCGGGAGTTACCCAGATACGCAGTATTTT. Its translation is CASSFSSGSYPDTQYF. V gene TRBV7-2 combines with J gene TRBJ2-3; 10 bases map to TRBD2. CDR3 length equals 16 residues. Germline V gene data show CDR1 as SGHTA and CDR2 as FQGNSA. With 3 bases clipped from V and 4 bases from J, the junction kept 7 bases outside the gene matches.